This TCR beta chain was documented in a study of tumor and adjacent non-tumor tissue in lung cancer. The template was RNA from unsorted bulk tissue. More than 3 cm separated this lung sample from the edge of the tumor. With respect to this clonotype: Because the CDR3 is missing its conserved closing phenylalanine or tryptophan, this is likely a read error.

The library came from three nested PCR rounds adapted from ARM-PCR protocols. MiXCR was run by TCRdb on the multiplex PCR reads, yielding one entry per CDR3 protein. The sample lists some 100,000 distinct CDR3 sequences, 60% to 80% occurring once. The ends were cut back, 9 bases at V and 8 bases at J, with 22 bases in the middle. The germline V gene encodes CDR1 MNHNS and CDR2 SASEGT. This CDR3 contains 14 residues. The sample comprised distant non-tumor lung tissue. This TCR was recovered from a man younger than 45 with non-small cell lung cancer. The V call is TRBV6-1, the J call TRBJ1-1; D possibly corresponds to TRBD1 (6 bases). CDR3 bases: TGTGCCAGGACAGTCGACAGGCCGAGCACCGAAGCTTTCTCT. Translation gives CARTVDRPSTEAFS.